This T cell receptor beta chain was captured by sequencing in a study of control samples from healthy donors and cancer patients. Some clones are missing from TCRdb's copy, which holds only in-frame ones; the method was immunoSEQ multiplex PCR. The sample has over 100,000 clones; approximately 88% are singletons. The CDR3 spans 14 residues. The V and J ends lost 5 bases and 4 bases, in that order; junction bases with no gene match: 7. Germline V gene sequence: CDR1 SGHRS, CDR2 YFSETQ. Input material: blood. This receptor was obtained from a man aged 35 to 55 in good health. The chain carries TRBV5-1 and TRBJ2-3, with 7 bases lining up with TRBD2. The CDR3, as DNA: TGCGCCAGCAGTGGGGGGAGGGGCGCAGATACGCAGTATTTT. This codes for CASSGGRGADTQYF.